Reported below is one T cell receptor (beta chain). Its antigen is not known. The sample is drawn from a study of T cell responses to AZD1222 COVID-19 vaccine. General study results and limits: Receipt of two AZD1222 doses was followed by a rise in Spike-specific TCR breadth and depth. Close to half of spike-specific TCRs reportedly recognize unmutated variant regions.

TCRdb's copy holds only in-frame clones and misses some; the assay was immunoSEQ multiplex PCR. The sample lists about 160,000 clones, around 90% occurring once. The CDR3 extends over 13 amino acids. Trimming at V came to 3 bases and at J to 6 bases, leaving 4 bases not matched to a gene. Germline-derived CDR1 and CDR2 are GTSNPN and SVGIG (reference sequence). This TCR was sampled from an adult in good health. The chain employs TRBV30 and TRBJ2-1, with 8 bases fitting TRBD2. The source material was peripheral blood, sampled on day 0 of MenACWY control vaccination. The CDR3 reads CAWRAGGGNEQFF. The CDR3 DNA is TGTGCCTGGAGGGCGGGAGGAGGCAATGAGCAGTTCTTC.